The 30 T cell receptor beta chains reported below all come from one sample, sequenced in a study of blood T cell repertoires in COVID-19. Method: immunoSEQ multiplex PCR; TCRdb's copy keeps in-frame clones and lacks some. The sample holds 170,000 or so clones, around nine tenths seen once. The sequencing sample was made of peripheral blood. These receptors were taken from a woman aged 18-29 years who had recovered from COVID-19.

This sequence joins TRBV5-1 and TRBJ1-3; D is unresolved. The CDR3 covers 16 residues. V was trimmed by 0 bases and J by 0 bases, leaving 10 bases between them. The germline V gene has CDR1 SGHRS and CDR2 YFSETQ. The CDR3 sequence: CASSLAGPISGNTIYF. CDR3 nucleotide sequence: TGCGCCAGCAGCTTGGCTGGGCCTATCTCTGGAAACACCATATATTTT. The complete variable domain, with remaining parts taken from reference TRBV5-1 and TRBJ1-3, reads KAGVTQTPRYLIKTRGQQVTLSCSPISGHRSVSWYQQTPGQGLQFLFEYFSETQRNKGNFPGRFSGRQFSNSRSEMNVSTLELGDSALYLCASSLAGPISGNTIYFGEGSWLTVV.

CDR3 nucleotides: TGTGCTAGTGGTTTGGTCTACTCTAGCGGGGGGAGCGATGAGCAGTTCTTC. Encoded protein: CASGLVYSSGGSDEQFF. The genes are TRBV12-5 and TRBJ2-1; 11 bases are shared with TRBD2. Germline loops: CDR1 LGHNT, CDR2 FRNRAP. Trimming took 0 bases from V and 8 from J; bases not matched to a gene: 9. CDR3 size: 17 residues. The full variable domain, in which reference TRBV12-5 and TRBJ2-1 provide the parts outside the CDR3, is DARVTQTPRHKVTEMGQEVTMRCQPILGHNTVFWYRQTMMQGLELLAYFRNRAPLDDSGMPKDRFSAEMPDATLATLKIQPSEPRDSAVYFCASGLVYSSGGSDEQFFGPGTRLTVL.

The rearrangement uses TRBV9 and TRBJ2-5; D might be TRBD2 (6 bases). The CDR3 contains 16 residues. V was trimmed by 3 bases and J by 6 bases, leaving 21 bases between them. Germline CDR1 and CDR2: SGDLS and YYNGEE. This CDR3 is CASSDTKTGGGKTQYF. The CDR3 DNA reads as TGTGCCAGCAGCGACACAAAGACGGGTGGAGGGAAGACCCAGTACTTC.

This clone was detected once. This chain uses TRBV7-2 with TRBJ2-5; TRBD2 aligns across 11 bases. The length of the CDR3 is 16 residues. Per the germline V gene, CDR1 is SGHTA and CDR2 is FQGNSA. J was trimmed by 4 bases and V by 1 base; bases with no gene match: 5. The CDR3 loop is CASSLVASGGTETQYF. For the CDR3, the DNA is TGTGCCAGCAGCTTAGTTGCTAGCGGGGGGACAGAGACCCAGTACTTC. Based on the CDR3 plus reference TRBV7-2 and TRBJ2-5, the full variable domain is GAGVSQSPSNKVTEKGKDVELRCDPISGHTALYWYRQSLGQGLEFLIYFQGNSAPDKSGLPSDRFSAERTGGSVSTLTIQRTQQEDSAVYLCASSLVASGGTETQYFGPGTRLLVL.

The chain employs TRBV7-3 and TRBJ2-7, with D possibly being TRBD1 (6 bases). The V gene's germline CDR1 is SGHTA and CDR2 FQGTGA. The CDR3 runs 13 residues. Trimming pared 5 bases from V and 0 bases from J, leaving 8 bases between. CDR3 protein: CASSQDSSYEQYV. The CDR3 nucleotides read TGTGCCAGCAGCCAGGACAGCTCCTACGAGCAGTACGTC.

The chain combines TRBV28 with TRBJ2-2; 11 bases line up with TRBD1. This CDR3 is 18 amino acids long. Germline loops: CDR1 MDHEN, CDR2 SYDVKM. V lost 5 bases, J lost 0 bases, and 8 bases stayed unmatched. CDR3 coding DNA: TGTGCCAGCAGTCCCTGGGACAGGGGGTCTACGAACACCGGGGAGCTGTTTTTT. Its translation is CASSPWDRGSTNTGELFF. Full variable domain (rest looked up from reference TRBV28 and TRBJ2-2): DVKVTQSSRYLVKRTGEKVFLECVQDMDHENMFWYRQDPGLGLRLIYFSYDVKMKEKGDIPEGYSVSREKKERFSLILESASTNQTSMYLCASSPWDRGSTNTGELFFGEGSRLTVL.

In nucleotides, the CDR3 is TGTGCCAGCAGTGAAGGCGGGGGGGCCATCACAGATACGCAGTATTTT. Its translation is CASSEGGGAITDTQYF. The chain couples TRBV2 to TRBJ2-3; 9 positions match TRBD2. This CDR3 is built from 16 residues. The germline V gene has CDR1 SNHLY and CDR2 FYNNEI. J gave up 2 bases and V 1 base, and 4 bases lay outside the gene matches.

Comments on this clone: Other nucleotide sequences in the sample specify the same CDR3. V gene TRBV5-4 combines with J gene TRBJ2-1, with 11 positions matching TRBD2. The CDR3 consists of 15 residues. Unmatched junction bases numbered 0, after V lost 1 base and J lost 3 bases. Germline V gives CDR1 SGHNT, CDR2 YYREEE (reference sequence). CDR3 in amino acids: CASSLTSGGYNEQFF. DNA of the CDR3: TGTGCCAGCAGCTTGACTAGCGGGGGCTACAATGAGCAGTTCTTC.

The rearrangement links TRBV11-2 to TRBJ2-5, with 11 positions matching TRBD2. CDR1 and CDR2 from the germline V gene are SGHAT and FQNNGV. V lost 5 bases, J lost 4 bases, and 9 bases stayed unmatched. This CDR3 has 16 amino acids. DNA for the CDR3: TGTGCCAGCAGCGCGAATAGCGGGAGGGCCTTAGAGACCCAGTACTTC. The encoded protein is CASSANSGRALETQYF.

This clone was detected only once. DNA of the CDR3: TGTGCCACCAGAGCAGGGGGCGGCCAGCCCCAGCATTTT. Amino acids: CATRAGGGQPQHF. The V call is TRBV24-1, the J call TRBJ1-5; 8 bases are a match to TRBD1. The J segment lost 7 bases and the V segment lost 7 bases, leaving 5 bases of the junction unmatched. This CDR3 is 13 amino acids long. Germline V gives CDR1 KGHDR, CDR2 SFDVKD.

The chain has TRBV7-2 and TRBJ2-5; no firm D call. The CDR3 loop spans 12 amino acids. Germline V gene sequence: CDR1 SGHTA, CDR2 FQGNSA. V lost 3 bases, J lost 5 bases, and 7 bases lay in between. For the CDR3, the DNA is TGTGCCAGCAGCTTTTTCCCGGAGACCCAGTACTTC. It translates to CASSFFPETQYF.

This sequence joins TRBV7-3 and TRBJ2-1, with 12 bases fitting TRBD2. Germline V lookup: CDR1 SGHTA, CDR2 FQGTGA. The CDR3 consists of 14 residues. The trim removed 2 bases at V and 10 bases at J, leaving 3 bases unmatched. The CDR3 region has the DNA TGTGCCAGCAGCTTACTAGCGGGGGGGCCCGAGCAGTTCTTC. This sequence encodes CASSLLAGGPEQFF.

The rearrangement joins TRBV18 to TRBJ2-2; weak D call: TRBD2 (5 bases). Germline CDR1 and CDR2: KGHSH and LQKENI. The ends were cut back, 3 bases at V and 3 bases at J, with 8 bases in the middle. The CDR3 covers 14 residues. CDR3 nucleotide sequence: TGTGCCAGCTCACCGAGCGGAGACACCGGGGAGCTGTTTTTT. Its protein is CASSPSGDTGELFF.

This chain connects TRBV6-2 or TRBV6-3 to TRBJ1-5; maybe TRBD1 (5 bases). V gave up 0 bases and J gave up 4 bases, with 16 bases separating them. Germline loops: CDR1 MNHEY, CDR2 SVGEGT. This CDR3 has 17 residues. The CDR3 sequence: CASSYSNYRQPNQPQHF. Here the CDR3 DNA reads TGTGCCAGCAGTTACTCGAACTACAGGCAGCCAAATCAGCCCCAGCATTTT.

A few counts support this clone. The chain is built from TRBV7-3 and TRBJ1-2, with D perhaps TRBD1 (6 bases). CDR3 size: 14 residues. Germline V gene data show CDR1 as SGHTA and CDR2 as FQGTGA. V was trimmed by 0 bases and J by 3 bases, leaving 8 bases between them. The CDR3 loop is CASSLTAGDYGYTF. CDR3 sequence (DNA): TGTGCCAGCAGCTTAACGGCAGGGGACTATGGCTACACCTTC.

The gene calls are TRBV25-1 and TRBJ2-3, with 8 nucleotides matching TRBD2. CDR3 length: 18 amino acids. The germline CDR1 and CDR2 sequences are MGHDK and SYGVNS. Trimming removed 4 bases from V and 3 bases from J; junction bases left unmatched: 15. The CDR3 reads CASSAPPGAGEGTDTQYF. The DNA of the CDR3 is TGTGCCAGCAGTGCCCCCCCTGGAGCGGGAGAAGGAACAGATACGCAGTATTTT.

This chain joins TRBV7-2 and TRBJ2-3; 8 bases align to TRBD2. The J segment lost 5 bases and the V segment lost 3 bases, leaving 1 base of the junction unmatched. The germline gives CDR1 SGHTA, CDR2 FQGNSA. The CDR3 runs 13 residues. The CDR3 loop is CASSFLAGDTQYF. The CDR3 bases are TGTGCCAGCAGCTTCCTAGCGGGAGATACGCAGTATTTT.

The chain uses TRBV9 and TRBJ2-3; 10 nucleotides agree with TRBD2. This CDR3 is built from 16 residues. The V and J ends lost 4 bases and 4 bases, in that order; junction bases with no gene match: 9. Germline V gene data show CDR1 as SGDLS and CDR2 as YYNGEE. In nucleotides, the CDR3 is TGTGCCAGCAGCCCACGACTAGCGGGTGGGGCAGATACGCAGTATTTT. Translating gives CASSPRLAGGADTQYF. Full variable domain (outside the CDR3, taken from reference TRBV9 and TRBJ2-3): DSGVTQTPKHLITATGQRVTLRCSPRSGDLSVYWYQQSLDQGLQFLIQYYNGEERAKGNILERFSAQQFPDLHSELNLSSLELGDSALYFCASSPRLAGGADTQYFGPGTRLTVL.

The DNA of the CDR3 is TGTGCTAGTGGTTTATCCCTCCTTACAGGGGGCGCGGGGGGAATATATGGCTACACCTTC. It is translated as CASGLSLLTGGAGGIYGYTF. V gene TRBV12-5 combines with J gene TRBJ1-2, with 9 bases identical to TRBD1. V lost 3 bases to trimming and J lost 5 bases; unmatched junction nucleotides: 22. CDR1 LGHNT and CDR2 FRNRAP come from the germline V gene. This CDR3 is 20 amino acids long. Full variable domain (outside the CDR3, taken from reference TRBV12-5 and TRBJ1-2): DARVTQTPRHKVTEMGQEVTMRCQPILGHNTVFWYRQTMMQGLELLAYFRNRAPLDDSGMPKDRFSAEMPDATLATLKIQPSEPRDSAVYFCASGLSLLTGGAGGIYGYTFGSGTRLTVV.

The CDR3, as DNA: TGTGCCAGCCGACATGGGGCGTCCCTTAACTATGGCTACACCTTC. Its translation: CASRHGASLNYGYTF. This rearrangement joins TRBV2 to TRBJ1-2, with D possibly matching TRBD1 (5 bases). Germline V gene sequence: CDR1 SNHLY, CDR2 FYNNEI. This CDR3 contains 15 residues. Trimming removed 8 bases from V and 1 base from J, with 17 bases in between.

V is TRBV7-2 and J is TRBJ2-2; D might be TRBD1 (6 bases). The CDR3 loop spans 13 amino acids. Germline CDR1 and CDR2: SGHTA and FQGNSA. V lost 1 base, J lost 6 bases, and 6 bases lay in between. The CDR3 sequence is CASSLEGAGELFF. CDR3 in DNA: TGTGCCAGCAGCTTAGAGGGGGCCGGGGAGCTGTTTTTT.

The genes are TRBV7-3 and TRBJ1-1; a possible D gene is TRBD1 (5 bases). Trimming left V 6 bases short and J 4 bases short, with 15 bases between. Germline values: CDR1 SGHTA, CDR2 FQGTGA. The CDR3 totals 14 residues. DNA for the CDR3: TGTGCCAGCAGGGCAGGGTCCCCAGGCACTGAAGCTTTCTTT. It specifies CASRAGSPGTEAFF.

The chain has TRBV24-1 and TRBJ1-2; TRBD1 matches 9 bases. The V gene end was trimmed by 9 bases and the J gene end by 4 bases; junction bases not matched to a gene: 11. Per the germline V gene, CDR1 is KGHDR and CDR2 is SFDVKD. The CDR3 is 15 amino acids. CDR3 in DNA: TGTGCCACCCAATCAACAGGGGGCAAGGGCTATGGCTACACCTTC. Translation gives CATQSTGGKGYGYTF.

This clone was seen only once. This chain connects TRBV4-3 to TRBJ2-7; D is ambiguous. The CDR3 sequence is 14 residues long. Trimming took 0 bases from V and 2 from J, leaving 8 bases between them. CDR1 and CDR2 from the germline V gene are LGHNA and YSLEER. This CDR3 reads CASSQDWQAYEQYF. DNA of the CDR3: TGCGCCAGCAGCCAAGATTGGCAGGCCTACGAGCAGTACTTC.

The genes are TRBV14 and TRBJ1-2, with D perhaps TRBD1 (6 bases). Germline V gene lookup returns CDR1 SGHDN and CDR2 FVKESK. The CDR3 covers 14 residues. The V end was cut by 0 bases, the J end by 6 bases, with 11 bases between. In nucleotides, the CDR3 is TGTGCCAGCAGCCAAGACAACAGGGTCAATGGCTACACCTTC. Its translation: CASSQDNRVNGYTF.

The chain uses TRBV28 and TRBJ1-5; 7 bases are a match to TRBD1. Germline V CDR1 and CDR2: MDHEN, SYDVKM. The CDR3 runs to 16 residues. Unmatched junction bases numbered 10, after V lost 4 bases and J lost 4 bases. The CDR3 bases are TGTGCCAGCAGTTCCCAGGACAGGCGTTGGAATCAGCCCCAGCATTTT. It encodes CASSSQDRRWNQPQHF.

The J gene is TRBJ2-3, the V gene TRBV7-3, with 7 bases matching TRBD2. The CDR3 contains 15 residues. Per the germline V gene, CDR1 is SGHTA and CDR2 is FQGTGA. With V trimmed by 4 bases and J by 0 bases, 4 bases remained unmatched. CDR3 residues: CASSSQRGSTDTQYF. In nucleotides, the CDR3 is TGTGCCAGCAGCTCCCAGCGGGGAAGCACAGATACGCAGTATTTT.

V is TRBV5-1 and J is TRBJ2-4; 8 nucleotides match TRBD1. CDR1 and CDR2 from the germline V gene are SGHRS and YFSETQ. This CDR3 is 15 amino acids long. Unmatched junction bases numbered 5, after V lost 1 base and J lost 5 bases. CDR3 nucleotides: TGCGCCAGCAGCTTGTTGGGACAGGATGAAAACATTCAGTACTTC. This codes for CASSLLGQDENIQYF.

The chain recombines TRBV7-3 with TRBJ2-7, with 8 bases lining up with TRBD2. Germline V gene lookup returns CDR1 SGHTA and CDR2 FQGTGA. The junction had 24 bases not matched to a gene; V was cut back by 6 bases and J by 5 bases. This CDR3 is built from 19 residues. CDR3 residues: CASSLTWGLAGTMGDEQYV. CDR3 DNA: TGTGCCAGCAGTCTAACGTGGGGGTTAGCGGGAACCATGGGTGACGAGCAGTACGTC.

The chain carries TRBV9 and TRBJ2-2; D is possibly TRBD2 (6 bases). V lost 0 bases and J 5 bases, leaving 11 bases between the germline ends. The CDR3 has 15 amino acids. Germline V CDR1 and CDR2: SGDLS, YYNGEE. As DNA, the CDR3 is TGTGCCAGCAGCGTAGGCTTGGGGGGTACCGGGGAGCTGTTTTTT. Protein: CASSVGLGGTGELFF.